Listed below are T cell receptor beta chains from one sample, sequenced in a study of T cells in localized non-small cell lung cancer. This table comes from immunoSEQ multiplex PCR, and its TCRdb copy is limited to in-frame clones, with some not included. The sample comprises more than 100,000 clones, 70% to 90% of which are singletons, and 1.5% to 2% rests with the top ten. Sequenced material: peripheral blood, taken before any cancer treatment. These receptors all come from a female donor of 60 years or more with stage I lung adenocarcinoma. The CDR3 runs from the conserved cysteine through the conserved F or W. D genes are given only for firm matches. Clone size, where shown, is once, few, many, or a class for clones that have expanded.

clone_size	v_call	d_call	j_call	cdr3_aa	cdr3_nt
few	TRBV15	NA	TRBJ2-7	CATSGGWNLYEQYF	TGTGCCACCAGCGGCGGCTGGAACCTCTACGAGCAGTACTTC
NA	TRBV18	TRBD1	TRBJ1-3	CASSPGTAGNTIYF	TGTGCCAGCTCACCAGGGACAGCTGGAAACACCATATATTTT
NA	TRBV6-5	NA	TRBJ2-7	CASSASSYEQYF	TGTGCCAGCAGTGCCAGCTCCTACGAGCAGTACTTC
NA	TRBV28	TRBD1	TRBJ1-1	CASSFRGRAEAFF	TGTGCCAGCAGCTTCAGGGGGAGAGCTGAAGCTTTCTTT
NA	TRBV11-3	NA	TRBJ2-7	CASSRAGLPREQYF	TGTGCCAGCAGCCGGGCAGGCTTACCCCGGGAGCAGTACTTC
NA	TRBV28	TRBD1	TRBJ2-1	CASSPGTGWSYNEQFF	TGTGCCAGCAGTCCCGGGACAGGTTGGTCCTACAATGAGCAGTTCTTC
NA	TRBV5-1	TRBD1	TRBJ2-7	CASTYGTGGTGQYF	TGCGCCAGCACCTACGGGACAGGGGGGACTGGGCAGTACTTC
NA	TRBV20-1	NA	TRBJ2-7	CSALDYEQYF	TGCAGTGCTTTGGACTACGAGCAGTACTTC
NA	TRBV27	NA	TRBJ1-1	CASSFGGTGLNTEAFF	TGTGCCAGCAGTTTTGGGGGCACGGGACTCAACACTGAAGCTTTCTTT
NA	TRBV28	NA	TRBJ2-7	CASSLPLGLTYEQYF	TGTGCCAGCAGTTTACCTTTGGGTCTAACGTACGAGCAGTACTTC
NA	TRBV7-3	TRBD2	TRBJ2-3	CASSLYGTSVGDTQYF	TGTGCCAGCAGCTTATACGGGACTAGCGTTGGGGATACGCAGTATTTT
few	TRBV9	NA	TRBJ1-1	CASGPHPNTEAFF	TGTGCCAGCGGACCACACCCGAACACTGAAGCTTTCTTT
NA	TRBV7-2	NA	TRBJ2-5	CASSFKETQYF	TGTGCCAGCAGCTTCAAGGAGACCCAGTACTTC
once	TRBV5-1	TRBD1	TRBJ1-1	CASSLQLGGITEAFF	TGCGCCAGCAGCTTGCAACTAGGGGGCATCACTGAAGCTTTCTTT
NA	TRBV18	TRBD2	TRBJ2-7	CASSPGLAQYEQYF	TGTGCCAGCTCACCCGGACTAGCGCAGTACGAGCAGTACTTC
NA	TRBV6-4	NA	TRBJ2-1	CASSDENYAFNEQFF	TGTGCCAGCAGTGACGAGAATTATGCATTCAATGAGCAGTTCTTC
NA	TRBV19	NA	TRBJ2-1	CASSMSYNEQFF	TGTGCCAGTAGTATGTCCTACAATGAGCAGTTCTTC
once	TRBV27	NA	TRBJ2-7	CASSYRVGEQYF	TGTGCCAGCAGCTACCGGGTCGGCGAGCAGTACTTC
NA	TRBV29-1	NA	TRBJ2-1	CSVEDRYNEQFF	TGCAGCGTTGAAGACAGGTACAATGAGCAGTTCTTC
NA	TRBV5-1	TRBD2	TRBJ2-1	CASSFSGTKGNEQFF	TGCGCCAGCAGCTTCTCCGGGACTAAGGGAAATGAGCAGTTCTTC
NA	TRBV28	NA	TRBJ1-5	CASSLRAPSNQPQHF	TGTGCCAGCAGTTTAAGGGCACCAAGCAATCAGCCCCAGCATTTT
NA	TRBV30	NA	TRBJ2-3	CAWSVPGAPRKYF	TGTGCCTGGAGTGTACCTGGAGCGCCTCGCAAATATTTT
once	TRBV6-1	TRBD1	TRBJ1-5	CASSKQGFSNQPQHF	TGTGCCAGCAGTAAACAGGGGTTTAGCAATCAGCCCCAGCATTTT
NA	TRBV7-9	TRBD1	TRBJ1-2	CASSFFRGPTGYTF	TGTGCCAGCAGCTTTTTCAGGGGGCCGACCGGCTACACCTTC
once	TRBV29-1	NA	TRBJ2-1	CSVRPSSYNEQFF	TGCAGCGTGAGGCCGAGCTCCTACAATGAGCAGTTCTTC
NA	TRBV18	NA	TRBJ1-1	CASSSGQNTEAFF	TGTGCCAGCTCTTCCGGACAGAACACTGAAGCTTTCTTT
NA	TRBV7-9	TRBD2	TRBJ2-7	CASSLGPGLAPEQYF	TGTGCCAGCAGCTTAGGGCCGGGACTAGCTCCCGAGCAGTACTTC
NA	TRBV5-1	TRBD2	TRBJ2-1	CASSFDSGGRNGEQFF	TGCGCCAGCAGCTTTGACTCGGGCGGGAGGAACGGTGAGCAGTTCTTC
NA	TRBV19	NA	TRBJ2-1	CASNSFNEQFF	TGTGCCAGTAACTCCTTTAATGAGCAGTTCTTC
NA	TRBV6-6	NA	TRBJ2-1	CASRPLGQTHNEQFF	TGTGCCAGCAGACCCCTTGGACAGACACACAATGAGCAGTTCTTC
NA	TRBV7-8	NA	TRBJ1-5	CASSSRHEGGFYLLNQPQHF	TGTGCCAGCAGCTCCCGGCACGAGGGAGGTTTTTACCTTCTGAATCAGCCCCAGCATTTT
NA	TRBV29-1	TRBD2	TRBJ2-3	CSVPEGGSTDTQYF	TGCAGCGTCCCTGAGGGCGGGAGTACTGATACGCAGTATTTT
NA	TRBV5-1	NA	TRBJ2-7	CASSLSERLTEQYF	TGCGCCAGCAGCTTGTCAGAGAGACTTACCGAGCAGTACTTC
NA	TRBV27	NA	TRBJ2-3	CASSAWTSGTDTQYF	TGTGCCAGCAGCGCTTGGACTTCAGGCACAGATACGCAGTATTTT
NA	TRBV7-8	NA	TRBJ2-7	CASSFQTGTLPREQYF	TGTGCCAGCAGCTTCCAGACCGGGACTCTACCTAGGGAGCAGTACTTC
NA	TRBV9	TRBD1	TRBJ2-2	CASSKTGWGGELFF	TGTGCCAGCAGCAAGACAGGGTGGGGCGGGGAGCTGTTTTTT
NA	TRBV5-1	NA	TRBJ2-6	CASGGSAGANVLTF	TGCGCCAGCGGAGGGTCGGCCGGGGCCAACGTCCTGACTTTC
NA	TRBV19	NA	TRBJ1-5	CASSILGRADNQPQHF	TGTGCCAGTAGTATATTGGGTAGGGCAGACAATCAGCCCCAGCATTTT
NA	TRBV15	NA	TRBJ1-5	CATSPHGGVLHF	TGTGCCACCAGCCCCCACGGGGGGGTGCTTCATTTT
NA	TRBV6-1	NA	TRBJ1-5	CASSVKVPGRSRSNQPQHF	TGTGCCAGCAGTGTAAAGGTACCCGGTAGGTCAAGGAGCAATCAGCCCCAGCATTTT
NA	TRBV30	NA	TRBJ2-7	CAWTTGYEQYF	TGTGCCTGGACGACAGGCTACGAGCAGTACTTC
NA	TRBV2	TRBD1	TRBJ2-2	CASSGQGETGELFF	TGTGCCAGCAGTGGACAGGGGGAAACCGGGGAGCTGTTTTTT
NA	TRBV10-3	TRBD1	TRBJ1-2	CAISESSRGNGYTF	TGTGCCATCAGTGAGTCAAGCAGGGGGAATGGCTACACCTTC
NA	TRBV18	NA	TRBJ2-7	CASSTQPTSSGEQYF	TGTGCCAGCTCAACGCAACCCACTAGTTCCGGCGAGCAGTACTTC
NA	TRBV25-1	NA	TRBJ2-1	CASSEWRGLADNEQFF	TGTGCCAGCAGTGAGTGGAGGGGGCTAGCGGACAATGAGCAGTTCTTC
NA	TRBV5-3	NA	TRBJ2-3	CARSSSVQRLGTDTQYF	TGTGCCAGAAGCTCCTCGGTTCAGCGTCTGGGCACAGATACGCAGTATTTT
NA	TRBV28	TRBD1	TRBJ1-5	CASGGQGAFQPQHF	TGTGCCAGCGGGGGACAGGGGGCATTCCAGCCCCAGCATTTT
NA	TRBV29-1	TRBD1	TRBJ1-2	CSVPRQGAQFNYGYTF	TGCAGCGTCCCCCGACAGGGGGCTCAATTTAACTATGGCTACACCTTC
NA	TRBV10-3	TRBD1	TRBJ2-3	CAIRSYGTGGTDTQYF	TGTGCCATCAGGAGCTACGGGACAGGGGGCACAGATACGCAGTATTTT
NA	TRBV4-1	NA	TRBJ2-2	CASRPIPGVSGELFF	TGCGCCAGCAGACCAATCCCGGGGGTCAGCGGGGAGCTGTTTTTT
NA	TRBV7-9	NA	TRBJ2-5	CASSLGGRVETQYF	TGTGCCAGCAGCTTAGGGGGCAGGGTCGAGACCCAGTACTTC
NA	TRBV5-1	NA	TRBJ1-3	CASSPPPGNTIYF	TGCGCCAGCAGCCCACCCCCCGGAAACACCATATATTTT
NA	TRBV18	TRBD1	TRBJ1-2	CASSPDRVDGYTF	TGTGCCAGCTCACCGGACAGGGTAGACGGCTACACCTTC
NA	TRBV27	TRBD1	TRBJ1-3	CASGPGQAISGNTIYF	TGTGCCAGCGGGCCGGGACAGGCGATCTCTGGAAACACCATATATTTT
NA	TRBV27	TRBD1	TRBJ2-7	CASSFAGQGTYEQYF	TGTGCCAGCAGTTTCGCGGGACAGGGGACCTACGAGCAGTACTTC
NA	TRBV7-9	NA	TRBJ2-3	CASSLVRDTQYF	TGTGCCAGCAGCCTAGTCAGGGATACGCAGTATTTT
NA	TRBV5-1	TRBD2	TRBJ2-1	CASSSLGGSDTDNEQFF	TGCGCCAGCAGCTCCCTCGGCGGGAGCGATACAGACAATGAGCAGTTCTTC
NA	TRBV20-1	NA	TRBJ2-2	CSAREGGELFF	TGCAGTGCTAGAGAGGGCGGGGAGCTGTTTTTT
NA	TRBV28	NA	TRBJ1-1	CASSLWGQASWGGFTEAFF	TGTGCCAGCAGTTTATGGGGACAAGCCTCTTGGGGAGGTTTCACTGAAGCTTTCTTT